One sample yielded the 25 T cell receptor beta chains listed below, sequenced in a study of yellow fever vaccine responses in identical twins. TCRdb independently ran MiXCR on the RT-PCR reads; one entry per CDR3 protein. The table shows 30,000 to 35,000 distinct CDR3 sequences, with 45% to 65% occurring only once. Source: T cells from blood (PBMCs), unsorted or a sorted subset (not recorded which), taken before or after yellow fever vaccination (not recorded which). The receptors shown here come from a woman in her late teens or twenties who received the yellow fever vaccine.

CDR3 residues: CASSQDIGPHKIYNEQFF. The CDR3, as DNA: TGCGCCAGCAGCCAAGATATAGGGCCCCATAAAATATACAATGAGCAGTTCTTC. V usage is TRBV4-1 and J usage is TRBJ2-1; no reliable D call. V was pared by 0 bases and J by 4 bases, with 19 bases between. In germline, CDR1 is MGHRA, CDR2 YSYEKL. The CDR3 is 18 residues long.

V gene TRBV11-3 combines with J gene TRBJ2-5; possible D gene TRBD1, 6 bases. Germline CDR1 and CDR2: SGHNT and YENEEA. V lost 6 bases, J lost 5 bases, and 10 bases lay in between. CDR3 length: 12 residues. The CDR3: CASSRRGETQYF. The CDR3 bases are TGTGCCAGCAGTCGAAGGGGGGAGACCCAGTACTTC.

The CDR3, as DNA: TGTGCCAGCAGCTTAGGATGGGACAGGCGTTACGAGCAGTACTTC. Protein product: CASSLGWDRRYEQYF. The J gene is TRBJ2-7, the V gene TRBV13; 8 positions match TRBD1. V trimming: 0 bases; J trimming: 4 bases; junction bases outside the gene matches: 5. From germline, CDR1 is PRHDT and CDR2 FYEKMQ (reference sequence). The CDR3 runs 15 residues.

The chain uses TRBV13 and TRBJ1-2; 9 bases are a match to TRBD1. Germline V gives CDR1 PRHDT, CDR2 FYEKMQ (reference sequence). The J segment lost 2 bases and the V segment lost 5 bases, leaving 9 bases of the junction unmatched. The CDR3 spans 16 residues. The CDR3: CASSPLTGTGNYGYTF. DNA for the CDR3: TGTGCCAGCAGCCCATTAACCGGGACAGGGAACTATGGCTACACCTTC.

The V call is TRBV20-1, the J call TRBJ2-1; no firm D call. V gave up 5 bases and J gave up 5 bases, with 13 bases separating them. CDR3 length equals 13 residues. The germline V gene has CDR1 DFQATT and CDR2 SNEGSKA (reference sequence). The CDR3 sequence is CSAYNPDDNEQFF. CDR3 coding DNA: TGCAGTGCTTACAACCCAGATGACAATGAGCAGTTCTTC.

V and J are TRBV10-3 and TRBJ1-2; perhaps TRBD1 as D (5 bases). Between the trimmed V and J ends, which lost 2 bases and 5 bases, there was a span of 12 bases. The length of the CDR3 is 14 residues. The germline V gene encodes CDR1 ENHRY and CDR2 SYGVKD. In DNA, the CDR3 is TGTGCCATCAGTGAGCCGCCCGGGGGGTATGGCTACACCTTC. It translates to CAISEPPGGYGYTF.

J is TRBJ2-4 and V is TRBV12-3 or TRBV12-4, with 7 bases aligning to TRBD2. V lost 0 bases and J lost 0; bases outside the gene matches: 2. This CDR3 contains 16 residues. The DNA for the CDR3 is TGTGCCAGCAGTTTAGCGGGGGGGACAGCCAAAAACATTCAGTACTTC. It translates to CASSLAGGTAKNIQYF.

Of note for this clonotype: The final CDR3 position lacks the conserved phenylalanine or tryptophan, pointing to a likely read error. The chain couples TRBV29-1 to TRBJ2-1; D unresolved. This CDR3 is built from 14 residues. V was cut by 8 bases and J by 0 bases, with 14 bases left in between. Germline lookup yields CDR1 SQVTM and CDR2 ANQGSEA. CDR3 in DNA: TGCAGCCATGTCTTTGCGACCTCCTACAATGAGCAGTTCTTA. It encodes CSHVFATSYNEQFL.

The genes are TRBV12-3 or TRBV12-4 and TRBJ2-1; TRBD2 is a possible D gene (6 bases). V was cut by 7 bases and J by 3 bases, with 13 bases left in between. The CDR3 is 14 amino acids. The CDR3 DNA follows: TGTGCCAGCACCCTGGGGGGACTCTACAATGAGCAGTTCTTC. It yields the protein CASTLGGLYNEQFF.

The rearrangement joins TRBV29-1 to TRBJ2-3, with TRBD1 matching 10 bases. The CDR3 is 12 amino acids. CDR1 is SQVTM, CDR2 ANQGSEA, per germline. V was pared by 7 bases and J by 6 bases, with 4 bases of the junction left unmatched. The CDR3 spells CSAGQGYDTQYF. The CDR3 DNA reads TGCAGCGCGGGACAGGGGTACGATACGCAGTATTTT.

This chain connects TRBV18 to TRBJ2-7, with D possibly TRBD2 on 6 matching bases. The length of the CDR3 is 14 residues. The V end was cut by 2 bases, the J end by 2 bases, with 10 bases between. Germline V gene data show CDR1 as KGHSH and CDR2 as LQKENI. The CDR3 loop is CASSPYSGTYEQYV. In DNA form, the CDR3 reads TGTGCCAGCTCACCATATAGCGGCACCTACGAGCAGTACGTC.

This clonotype was seen more than once but under ten times. This sequence joins TRBV28 and TRBJ2-1; D unresolved. The CDR3 length is 11 residues. Germline assignment: CDR1 MDHEN and CDR2 SYDVKM. V shed 6 bases and J shed 6 bases, with 6 bases lying between them. CDR3 residues: CASRQFNEQFF. Written as DNA, the CDR3 is TGTGCCAGCAGACAGTTCAATGAGCAGTTCTTC.

This chain joins TRBV28 and TRBJ1-1; 7 bases are shared with TRBD1. Germline V gene data show CDR1 as MDHEN and CDR2 as SYDVKM. The CDR3 has 13 residues. The V segment lost 3 bases and the J segment 6 bases; nucleotides outside the gene matches: 4. DNA for the CDR3: TGTGCCAGCAGTTTCGGACAGGTACCTGAAGCTTTCTTT. It codes for CASSFGQVPEAFF. Filled out from reference TRBV28 and TRBJ1-1, the complete variable domain reads DVKVTQSSRYLVKRTGEKVFLECVQDMDHENMFWYRQDPGLGLRLIYFSYDVKMKEKGDIPEGYSVSREKKERFSLILESASTNQTSMYLCASSFGQVPEAFFGQGTRLTVV.

This clonotype was found once. The chain has TRBV5-4 and TRBJ2-5, with D unresolved. The V end was cut by 1 base, the J end by 4 bases, with 11 bases between. Germline V CDR1 and CDR2: SGHNT, YYREEE (reference sequence). The CDR3 spans 14 residues. The CDR3 nucleotides read TGTGCCAGCAGCTTGCATCTTGGGTCAGAGACCCAGTACTTC. Translated, it gives CASSLHLGSETQYF.

This clonotype was found once. The chain combines TRBV5-1 with TRBJ2-2; tentative D call: TRBD2 (5 bases). The CDR3 runs to 15 residues. The V gene's germline CDR1 is SGHRS and CDR2 YFSETQ. Trimming removed 0 bases at V and 3 bases at J, with 9 bases between. The CDR3 bases are TGCGCCAGCAGCTTGGAGAGGGTTGACACCGGGGAGCTGTTTTTT. It is translated as CASSLERVDTGELFF.

A few counts support this clonotype. V usage is TRBV15 and J usage is TRBJ1-6; a possible D gene is TRBD1 (6 bases). The CDR3 is made up of 16 amino acids. The germline V gene has CDR1 LNHNV and CDR2 YYDKDF (reference sequence). The V end lost 0 bases, the J end lost 7 bases, and 13 bases lay between the germline ends. CDR3 in amino acids: CATSRDLRQGNSPLHF. The CDR3 DNA sequence: TGTGCCACCAGCAGAGATCTCAGGCAGGGGAATTCACCCCTCCACTTT. Together with reference TRBV15 and TRBJ1-6, the CDR3 gives the full variable domain: DAMVIQNPRYQVTQFGKPVTLSCSQTLNHNVMYWYQQKSSQAPKLLFHYYDKDFNNEADTPDNFQSRRPNTSFCFLDIRSPGLGDTAMYLCATSRDLRQGNSPLHFGNGTRLTVT.

J is TRBJ2-3 and V is TRBV11-2; 7 positions agree with TRBD2. This CDR3 comprises 15 residues. Per the germline V gene, CDR1 is SGHAT and CDR2 is FQNNGV. With 5 bases clipped from V and 1 base from J, the junction kept 6 bases outside the gene matches. DNA for the CDR3: TGTGCCAGCAGCCTAACAGCGGGACGCACAGATACGCAGTATTTT. Residues: CASSLTAGRTDTQYF.

V usage is TRBV16 and J usage is TRBJ1-4; perhaps TRBD1 as D (6 bases). The CDR3 consists of 15 residues. Trimming took off 0 bases at V and 8 bases at J, with 13 bases between the two ends. Germline V gene data show CDR1 as KGHSY and CDR2 as FQNENV. The CDR3: CASSQSNTGHEKLFF. The CDR3 region has the DNA TGTGCCAGCAGCCAATCCAACACAGGGCACGAAAAACTGTTTTTT.

This clonotype occurred a few times. The rearrangement joins TRBV7-2 to TRBJ1-5; TRBD1 matches 7 bases. V dropped 5 bases and J dropped 6; count of bases not matched to a gene: 4. CDR3 length: 13 amino acids. Germline lookup yields CDR1 SGHTA and CDR2 FQGNSA. The CDR3 here is CASSTRQGQPQHF. CDR3 nucleotide sequence: TGTGCCAGCAGCACCAGACAGGGTCAGCCCCAGCATTTT.

The chain recombines TRBV12-3 or TRBV12-4 with TRBJ2-7, with a weak D call TRBD2 (6 bases). Trimming left V 4 bases short and J 5 bases short, with 12 bases between. The CDR3 is 13 amino acids. The CDR3, as DNA: TGTGCCAGCAGTTACGGGACTGCAAACGAGCAGTACTTC. Translating gives CASSYGTANEQYF.

There are a few counts of this clonotype. The chain links TRBV23-1 to TRBJ2-7; 10 positions agree with TRBD2. TRBV23-1 is noted as an ORF with a role that remains uncertain. The CDR3 sequence is 18 residues long. The trim removed 2 bases at V and 5 bases at J, leaving 15 bases unmatched. The CDR3: CASSQRQGNLAGDNEQYF. The CDR3 coding sequence is TGCGCCAGCAGTCAAAGACAGGGTAACCTAGCGGGAGACAACGAGCAGTACTTC.

The rearrangement uses TRBV11-3 and TRBJ2-3; D unclear. Trimming stripped 0 bases from V and 0 bases from J, with 7 bases between. CDR3 length equals 15 residues. Germline-derived CDR1 and CDR2 are SGHNT and YENEEA. The CDR3 region is CASSLEVPSTDTQYF. CDR3 nucleotide sequence: TGTGCCAGCAGCTTAGAGGTACCTAGCACAGATACGCAGTATTTT. Variable domain in full (rest from reference TRBV11-3 and TRBJ2-3): EAGVVQSPRYKIIEKKQPVAFWCNPISGHNTLYWYLQNLGQGPELLIRYENEEAVDDSQLPKDRFSAERLKGVDSTLKIQPAELGDSAVYLCASSLEVPSTDTQYFGPGTRLTVL.

The chain links TRBV4-1 to TRBJ2-3; 9 positions match TRBD1. V was clipped by 4 bases and J by 3 bases; unmatched bases: 8. Germline lookup yields CDR1 MGHRA and CDR2 YSYEKL. The CDR3 spans 16 residues. In DNA, the CDR3 is TGCGCCAGCAGCCGCCCGGGACAGGGAAGGACAGATACGCAGTATTTT. Translating it yields CASSRPGQGRTDTQYF.

This clonotype was recorded a few times. V gene TRBV28 combines with J gene TRBJ2-7, with D possibly being TRBD1 (5 bases). The CDR3 extends over 14 amino acids. Germline V gene lookup returns CDR1 MDHEN and CDR2 SYDVKM. V lost 5 bases and J 8 bases, leaving 19 bases between the germline ends. The CDR3 nucleotides read TGTGCCAGCAGTACCTCCCAAGGGGTGGAAAAGCAGTACGTC. It is translated as CASSTSQGVEKQYV.

The chain couples TRBV18 to TRBJ2-4; D may match TRBD1 or TRBD2 (6 bases each). This CDR3 has 16 residues. V was clipped by 1 base and J by 8 bases, with 18 bases between them. CDR1 KGHSH and CDR2 LQKENI come from the germline V gene. The CDR3 DNA follows: TGTGCCAGCTCACCACTCCTGGGTGGGGGGCGAGACATTCAGTACTTC. It yields the protein CASSPLLGGGRDIQYF. Using reference TRBV18 and TRBJ2-4 for the parts outside the CDR3, the full variable domain is NAGVMQNPRHLVRRRGQEARLRCSPMKGHSHVYWYRQLPEEGLKFMVYLQKENIIDESGMPKERFSAEFPKEGPSILRIQQVVRGDSAAYFCASSPLLGGGRDIQYFGAGTRLSVL.